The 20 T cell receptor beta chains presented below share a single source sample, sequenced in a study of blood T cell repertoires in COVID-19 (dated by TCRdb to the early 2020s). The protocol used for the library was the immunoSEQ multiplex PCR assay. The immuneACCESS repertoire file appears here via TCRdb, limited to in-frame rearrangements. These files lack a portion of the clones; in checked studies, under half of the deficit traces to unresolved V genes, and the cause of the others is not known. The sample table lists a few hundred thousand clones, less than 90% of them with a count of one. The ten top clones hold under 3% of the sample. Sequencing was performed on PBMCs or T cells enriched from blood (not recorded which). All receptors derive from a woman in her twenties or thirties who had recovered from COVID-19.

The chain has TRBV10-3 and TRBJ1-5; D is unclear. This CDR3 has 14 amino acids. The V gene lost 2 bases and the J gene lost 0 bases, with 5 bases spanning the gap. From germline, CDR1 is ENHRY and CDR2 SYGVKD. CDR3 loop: CAISEGDSNQPQHF. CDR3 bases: TGTGCCATCAGTGAGGGAGATAGCAATCAGCCCCAGCATTTT.

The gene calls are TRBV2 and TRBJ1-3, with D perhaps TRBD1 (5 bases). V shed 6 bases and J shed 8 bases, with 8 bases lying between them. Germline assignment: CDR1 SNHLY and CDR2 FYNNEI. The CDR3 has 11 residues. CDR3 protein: CASRQGDTIYF. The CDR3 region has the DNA TGTGCCAGCAGGCAGGGTGACACCATATATTTT.

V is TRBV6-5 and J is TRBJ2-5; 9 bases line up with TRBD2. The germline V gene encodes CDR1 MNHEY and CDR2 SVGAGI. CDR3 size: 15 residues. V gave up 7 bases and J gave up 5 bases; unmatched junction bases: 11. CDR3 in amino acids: CASTQTGTSYETQYF. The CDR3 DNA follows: TGTGCCAGCACTCAAACCGGGACTAGCTATGAGACCCAGTACTTC.

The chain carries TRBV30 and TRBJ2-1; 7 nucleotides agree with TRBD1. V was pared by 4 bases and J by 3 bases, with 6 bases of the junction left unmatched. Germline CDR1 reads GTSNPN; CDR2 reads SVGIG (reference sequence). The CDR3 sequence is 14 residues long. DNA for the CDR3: TGTGCCTGGACAACGGGGACAGTCTACAATGAGCAGTTCTTC. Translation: CAWTTGTVYNEQFF.

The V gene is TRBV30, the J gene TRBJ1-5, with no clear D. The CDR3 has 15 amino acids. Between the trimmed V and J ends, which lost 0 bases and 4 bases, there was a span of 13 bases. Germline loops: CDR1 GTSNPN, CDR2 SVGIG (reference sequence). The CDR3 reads CAWSVQSGGNQPQHF. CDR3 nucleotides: TGTGCCTGGAGTGTACAATCGGGAGGTAATCAGCCCCAGCATTTT.

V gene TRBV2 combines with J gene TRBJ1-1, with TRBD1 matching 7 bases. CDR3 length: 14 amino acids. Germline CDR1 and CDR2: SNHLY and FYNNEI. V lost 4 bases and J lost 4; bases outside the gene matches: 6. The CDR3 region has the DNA TGTGCCAGCAGTGGGGAACAGGGGATCACTGAAGCTTTCTTT. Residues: CASSGEQGITEAFF.

DNA for the CDR3: TGTGCCAGCAGTACACAGGGCGATGAAGCTTTCTTT. Its translation is CASSTQGDEAFF. The chain is built from TRBV28 and TRBJ1-1, with D possibly matching TRBD1 (6 bases). CDR3 length equals 12 residues. V was shortened by 5 bases and J by 7 bases, with 11 bases between the two germline ends. Germline CDR1 and CDR2: MDHEN and SYDVKM.

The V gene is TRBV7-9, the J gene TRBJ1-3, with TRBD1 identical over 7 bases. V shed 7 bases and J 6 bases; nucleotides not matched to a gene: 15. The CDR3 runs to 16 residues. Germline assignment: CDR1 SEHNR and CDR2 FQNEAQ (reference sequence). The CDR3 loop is CASTDIPDRALNTIYF. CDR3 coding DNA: TGTGCCAGCACCGATATTCCCGACAGGGCGCTAAACACCATATATTTT.

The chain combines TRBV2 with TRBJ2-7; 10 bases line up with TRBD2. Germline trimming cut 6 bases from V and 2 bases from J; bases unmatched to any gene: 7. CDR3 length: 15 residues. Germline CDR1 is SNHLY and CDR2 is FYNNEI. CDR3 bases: TGTGCCAGCAGCCCTAGCGGGAGACCTACCTACGAGCAGTACTTC. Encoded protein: CASSPSGRPTYEQYF.

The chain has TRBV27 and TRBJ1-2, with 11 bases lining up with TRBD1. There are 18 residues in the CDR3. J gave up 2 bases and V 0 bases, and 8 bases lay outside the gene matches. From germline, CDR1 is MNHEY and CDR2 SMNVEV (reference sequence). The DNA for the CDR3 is TGTGCCAGCAGTTTATCCGGGACAGGGGGGACTTTAAACTATGGCTACACCTTC. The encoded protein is CASSLSGTGGTLNYGYTF.

The CDR3, as DNA: TGTGCCAGCAGCCAATCGCTCCGAGCGGACTCCTACGAGCAGTACTTC. The encoded protein is CASSQSLRADSYEQYF. The genes are TRBV7-8 and TRBJ2-7; D is possibly TRBD2 (5 bases). The CDR3 extends over 16 amino acids. Trimming removed 5 bases from V and 0 bases from J, with 17 bases in between. CDR1 and CDR2 (germline): SGHVS, FQNEAQ.

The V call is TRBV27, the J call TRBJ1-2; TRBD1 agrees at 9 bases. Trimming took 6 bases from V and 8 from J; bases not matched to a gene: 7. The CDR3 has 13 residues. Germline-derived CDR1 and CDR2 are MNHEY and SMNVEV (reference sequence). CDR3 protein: CASRGQGLRGYTF. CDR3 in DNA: TGTGCCAGCAGAGGACAGGGGTTGAGGGGCTACACCTTC.

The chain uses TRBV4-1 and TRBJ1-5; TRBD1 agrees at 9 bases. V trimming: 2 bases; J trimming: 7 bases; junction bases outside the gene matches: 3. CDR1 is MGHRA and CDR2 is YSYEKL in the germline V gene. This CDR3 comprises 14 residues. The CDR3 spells CASSQTGGWQPQHF. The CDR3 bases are TGCGCCAGCAGCCAAACAGGGGGCTGGCAGCCCCAGCATTTT.

The CDR3 reads CASPDRDRENTEAFF. CDR3 DNA sequence: TGTGCCAGTCCCGACCGGGACAGGGAGAACACTGAAGCTTTCTTT. This chain joins TRBV19 and TRBJ1-1; 9 positions match TRBD1. The CDR3 has 15 residues. V lost 8 bases and J lost 1; bases outside the gene matches: 8. Germline CDR1 reads LNHDA; CDR2 reads SQIVND (reference sequence).

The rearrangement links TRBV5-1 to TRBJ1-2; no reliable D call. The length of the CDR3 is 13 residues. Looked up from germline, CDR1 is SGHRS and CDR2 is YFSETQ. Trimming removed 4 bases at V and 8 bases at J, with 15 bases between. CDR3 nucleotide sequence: TGCGCCAGCAGCGATTCCCCGGAGAGCGGCTACACCTTC. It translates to CASSDSPESGYTF. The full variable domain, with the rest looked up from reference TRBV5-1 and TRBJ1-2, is KAGVTQTPRYLIKTRGQQVTLSCSPISGHRSVSWYQQTPGQGLQFLFEYFSETQRNKGNFPGRFSGRQFSNSRSEMNVSTLELGDSALYLCASSDSPESGYTFGSGTRLTVV.

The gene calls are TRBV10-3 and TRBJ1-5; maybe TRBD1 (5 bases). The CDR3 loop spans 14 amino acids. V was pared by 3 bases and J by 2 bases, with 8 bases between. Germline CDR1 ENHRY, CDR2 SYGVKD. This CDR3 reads CAISEVQGNQPQHF. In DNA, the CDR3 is TGTGCCATCAGTGAAGTACAGGGCAATCAGCCCCAGCATTTT.

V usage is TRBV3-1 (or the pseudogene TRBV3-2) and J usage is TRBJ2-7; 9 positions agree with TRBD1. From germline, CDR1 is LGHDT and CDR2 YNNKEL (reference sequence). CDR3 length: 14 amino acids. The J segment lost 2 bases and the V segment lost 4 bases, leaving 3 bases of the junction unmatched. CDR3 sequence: CASSPRQGAYEQYF. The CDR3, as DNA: TGTGCCAGCAGCCCCCGACAGGGGGCCTACGAGCAGTACTTC.

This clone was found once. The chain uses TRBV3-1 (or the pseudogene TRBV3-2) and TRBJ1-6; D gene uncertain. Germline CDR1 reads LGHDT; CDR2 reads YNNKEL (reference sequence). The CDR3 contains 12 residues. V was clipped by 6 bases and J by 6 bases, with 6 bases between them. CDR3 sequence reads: CASRMSNSPLHF. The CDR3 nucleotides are TGTGCCAGCAGGATGAGTAATTCACCCCTCCACTTT.

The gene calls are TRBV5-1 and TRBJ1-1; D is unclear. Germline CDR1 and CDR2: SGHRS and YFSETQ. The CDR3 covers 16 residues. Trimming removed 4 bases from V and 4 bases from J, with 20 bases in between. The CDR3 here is CASSPSGRPLATEAFF. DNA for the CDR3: TGCGCCAGCAGCCCCTCGGGGAGACCCCTGGCCACTGAAGCTTTCTTT.

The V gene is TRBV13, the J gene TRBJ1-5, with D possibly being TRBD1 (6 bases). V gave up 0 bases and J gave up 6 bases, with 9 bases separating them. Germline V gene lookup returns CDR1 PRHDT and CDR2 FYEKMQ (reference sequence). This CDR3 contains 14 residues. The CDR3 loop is CASSLGGGPQPQHF. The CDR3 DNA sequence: TGTGCCAGCAGCTTAGGCGGGGGGCCTCAGCCCCAGCATTTT.